The 30 T cell receptor beta chains listed next were all sequenced from one sample in a study of T cell changes during pregnancy in multiple sclerosis. The repertoire was sequenced with immunoSEQ multiplex PCR; TCRdb's copy has only in-frame clones and lacks some. Altogether roughly 100,000 clones are present, 92% being singletons, with the ten largest covering about 0.88%. The sample consisted of peripheral blood, taken after pregnancy. These receptor sequences come from a female donor with multiple sclerosis, enrolled in a pregnancy study.

This chain links TRBV6-5 with TRBJ2-5, with 11 bases lining up with TRBD2. There are 16 residues in the CDR3. The ends lost 4 bases at V and 1 base at J; junction bases unmatched: 5. Germline CDR1 and CDR2: MNHEY and SVGAGI. DNA of the CDR3: TGTGCCAGCAGTTTTACCGGGACTAGCGGCCAAGAGACCCAGTACTTC. Its protein is CASSFTGTSGQETQYF.

The V and J genes are TRBV2 and TRBJ2-3; TRBD2 aligns across 8 bases. The germline gives CDR1 SNHLY, CDR2 FYNNEI. With V trimmed by 6 bases and J by 5 bases, 4 bases remained unmatched. CDR3 size: 13 residues. CDR3 amino acids: CASSGGVGDTQYF. DNA for the CDR3: TGTGCCAGCAGCGGGGGGGTGGGAGATACGCAGTATTTT.

This clone was recorded once. The chain recombines TRBV5-1 with TRBJ2-2, with 9 bases matching TRBD1. V was pared by 3 bases and J by 3 bases, with 3 bases of the junction left unmatched. Per germline, CDR1 SGHRS and CDR2 YFSETQ. The CDR3 is 15 residues long. The CDR3, as DNA: TGCGCCAGCAGCTCTGACAGGGGGGACACCGGGGAGCTGTTTTTT. This translates into CASSSDRGDTGELFF.

V usage is TRBV7-2 and J usage is TRBJ2-1, with 14 bases fitting TRBD2. The ends lost 5 bases at V and 6 bases at J; junction bases unmatched: 3. The CDR3 sequence is 15 residues long. In germline, CDR1 is SGHTA, CDR2 FQGNSA. The CDR3 DNA reads as TGTGCCAGCAGCCCGACTAGCGGGAGGGCCAATGAGCAGTTCTTC. This gives the protein CASSPTSGRANEQFF.

In its sample, this clone was seen many times. The V call is TRBV9, the J call TRBJ2-2; no firm D call. This CDR3 has 15 amino acids. V was clipped by 4 bases and J by 4 bases, with 14 bases between them. Germline CDR1 and CDR2: SGDLS and YYNGEE. CDR3 loop: CASSSQIGVTGELFF. The CDR3 DNA reads as TGTGCCAGCAGCTCCCAAATAGGAGTCACCGGGGAGCTGTTTTTT. The full variable domain, rest sourced from reference TRBV9 and TRBJ2-2, is DSGVTQTPKHLITATGQRVTLRCSPRSGDLSVYWYQQSLDQGLQFLIQYYNGEERAKGNILERFSAQQFPDLHSELNLSSLELGDSALYFCASSSQIGVTGELFFGEGSRLTVL.

V and J are TRBV28 and TRBJ2-7, with TRBD1 as a possible D gene (7 bases). V shed 7 bases and J shed 3 bases, with 16 bases lying between them. Germline-derived CDR1 and CDR2 are MDHEN and SYDVKM. The CDR3 runs 14 residues. The CDR3 loop is CASTNRQGLYEQYF. The CDR3 nucleotides are TGTGCCAGCACTAACCGACAGGGACTCTACGAGCAGTACTTC.

The CDR3 loop is CASSSGQVEAFF. The CDR3 DNA reads as TGTGCCAGCAGCTCTGGACAGGTTGAAGCTTTCTTT. The chain is built from TRBV5-6 and TRBJ1-1; 7 bases match TRBD1. Germline lookup yields CDR1 SGHDT and CDR2 YYEEEE. The CDR3 extends over 12 amino acids. V lost 3 bases to trimming and J lost 7 bases; unmatched junction nucleotides: 3.

The chain joins TRBV6-6 to TRBJ1-1; 9 bases line up with TRBD1. Looked up from germline, CDR1 is MNHNY and CDR2 is SVGAGI (reference sequence). The CDR3 consists of 16 residues. V trimming: 0 bases; J trimming: 6 bases; junction bases outside the gene matches: 8. CDR3: CASSYSAGTGFAEAFF. In DNA, the CDR3 is TGTGCCAGCAGTTACTCCGCCGGGACAGGGTTCGCTGAAGCTTTCTTT.

This clone has only a few counts. The chain recombines TRBV10-3 with TRBJ1-1; TRBD1 is a possible D gene (5 bases). The germline gives CDR1 ENHRY, CDR2 SYGVKD. This CDR3 comprises 12 residues. The ends were cut back, 8 bases at V and 4 bases at J, with 11 bases in the middle. Here the CDR3 reads CAIGAGSTEAFF. CDR3 bases: TGTGCCATCGGGGCGGGGAGCACTGAAGCTTTCTTT.

The genes are TRBV5-8 and TRBJ1-1, with D unclear. Per germline, CDR1 SGHTS and CDR2 YDEGEE. The CDR3 totals 14 residues. V was cut by 0 bases and J by 3 bases, with 9 bases left in between. The CDR3, as DNA: TGTGCCAGCAGCTTGGGGGCATTTTACACTGAAGCTTTCTTT. This codes for CASSLGAFYTEAFF.

The chain joins TRBV2 to TRBJ2-1; D gene unclear. There are 14 residues in the CDR3. In germline, CDR1 is SNHLY, CDR2 FYNNEI. V was shortened by 7 bases and J by 0 bases, with 10 bases between the two germline ends. The DNA for the CDR3 is TGTGCCAGCAAGGCCCAGCGCTCCTACAATGAGCAGTTCTTC. It is translated as CASKAQRSYNEQFF. Drawing the rest from reference TRBV2 and TRBJ2-1, the complete variable domain is EPEVTQTPSHQVTQMGQEVILRCVPISNHLYFYWYRQILGQKVEFLVSFYNNEISEKSEIFDDQFSVERPDGSNFTLKIRSTKLEDSAMYFCASKAQRSYNEQFFGPGTRLTVL.

This chain uses TRBV7-8 with TRBJ1-2; D is uncertain. Germline V lookup: CDR1 SGHVS, CDR2 FQNEAQ. CDR3 length equals 14 residues. V lost 5 bases to trimming and J lost 0 bases, with 10 bases between them. CDR3 sequence reads: CASSPGHANYGYTF. In DNA form, the CDR3 reads TGTGCCAGCAGCCCAGGCCACGCTAACTATGGCTACACCTTC.

CDR3 sequence reads: CSVEDRTYGYTF. For the CDR3, the DNA is TGCAGCGTTGAAGACAGAACCTATGGCTACACCTTC. This chain uses TRBV29-1 with TRBJ1-2, with no clear D. CDR3 length equals 12 residues. Per germline, CDR1 SQVTM and CDR2 ANQGSEA. V lost 0 bases, J lost 4 bases, and 6 bases lay in between.

The chain uses TRBV18 and TRBJ1-2; no clear D. Trimming removed 2 bases from V and 5 bases from J, with 15 bases in between. Germline-derived CDR1 and CDR2 are KGHSH and LQKENI. The CDR3 spans 15 residues. The CDR3: CASSPEGSPRYGYTF. The CDR3 region has the DNA TGTGCCAGCTCACCAGAGGGCAGCCCTAGGTATGGCTACACCTTC.

This chain joins TRBV11-2 and TRBJ2-1, with unresolved D. With 3 bases removed from V and 0 bases from J, the gap between germline ends came to 9 bases. This CDR3 is 15 amino acids long. Germline-derived CDR1 and CDR2 are SGHAT and FQNNGV. The CDR3 DNA reads as TGTGCCAGCAGCTTTGGGCCTACCTCCTACAATGAGCAGTTCTTC. Its protein product is CASSFGPTSYNEQFF.

This chain connects TRBV19 to TRBJ1-2, with TRBD1 matching 7 bases. This CDR3 region has 14 residues. Trimming cost V 9 bases and J 6 bases; bases outside gene matches: 13. Germline loops: CDR1 LNHDA, CDR2 SQIVND (reference sequence). CDR3 nucleotide sequence: TGTGCCAGCCAGAAAGGGACAGCGTCTGATGGCTACACCTTC. This encodes CASQKGTASDGYTF.

The chain joins TRBV14 to TRBJ1-2; 7 bases align to TRBD1. The J segment lost 8 bases and the V segment lost 4 bases, leaving 10 bases of the junction unmatched. Per germline, CDR1 SGHDN and CDR2 FVKESK. CDR3 size: 14 residues. The CDR3 protein is CASSLSTGVEGYTF. CDR3 sequence (DNA): TGTGCCAGCAGCCTCTCCACAGGGGTGGAGGGCTACACCTTC.

The gene calls are TRBV10-3 and TRBJ2-7, with D maybe TRBD1 (6 bases). Looked up from germline, CDR1 is ENHRY and CDR2 is SYGVKD. The CDR3 is 12 amino acids. The V gene lost 2 bases and the J gene lost 8 bases, with 10 bases spanning the gap. The CDR3 here is CAISELQGQQYF. The CDR3 nucleotides are TGTGCCATCAGTGAGCTACAGGGACAGCAGTACTTC.

This chain connects TRBV19 to TRBJ2-5, with 8 bases fitting TRBD1. The CDR3 spans 14 residues. The V gene's germline CDR1 is LNHDA and CDR2 SQIVND (reference sequence). Trimming at V came to 5 bases and at J to 2 bases, leaving 4 bases not matched to a gene. DNA of the CDR3: TGTGCCAGTAGTCGGACAGGGCGTCAAGAGACCCAGTACTTC. Translation gives CASSRTGRQETQYF.

This chain joins TRBV11-3 and TRBJ2-1; possible D gene TRBD2, 5 bases. There are 15 residues in the CDR3. Germline V gene sequence: CDR1 SGHNT, CDR2 YENEEA. The V end lost 1 base, the J end lost 10 bases, and 17 bases lay between the germline ends. CDR3 nucleotide sequence: TGTGCCAGCAGCTTAGGGAGGACCTCGTTTAGGGAGCAGTTCTTC. Translating gives CASSLGRTSFREQFF. The whole variable domain, filled in from reference TRBV11-3 and TRBJ2-1, reads EAGVVQSPRYKIIEKKQPVAFWCNPISGHNTLYWYLQNLGQGPELLIRYENEEAVDDSQLPKDRFSAERLKGVDSTLKIQPAELGDSAVYLCASSLGRTSFREQFFGPGTRLTVL.

The J gene is TRBJ2-7, the V gene TRBV5-1; D uncertain. Trimming cost V 4 bases and J 7 bases, with 15 bases left between them. Germline CDR1 SGHRS, CDR2 YFSETQ. The CDR3 loop spans 13 amino acids. CDR3 loop: CASSAKVRSEQYF. The CDR3 region has the DNA TGCGCCAGCAGCGCAAAAGTCCGGTCTGAGCAGTACTTC.

The chain is built from TRBV6-6 and TRBJ2-2; D call uncertain. The CDR3 has 13 amino acids. Trimming left V 4 bases short and J 5 bases short, with 8 bases between. Germline CDR1 and CDR2: MNHNY and SVGAGI (reference sequence). This CDR3 reads CASSFAETGELFF. CDR3 DNA sequence: TGTGCCAGCAGTTTCGCGGAGACCGGGGAGCTGTTTTTT.

This clone occurred a few times. The chain joins TRBV19 to TRBJ1-5; perhaps TRBD1 as D (6 bases). Germline V gene data show CDR1 as LNHDA and CDR2 as SQIVND (reference sequence). This CDR3 region has 15 residues. Trimming stripped 1 base from V and 4 bases from J, with 11 bases between. CDR3 DNA: TGTGCCAGTAGTATAGGTGGGGGCTGGAATCAGCCCCAGCATTTT. Amino acid sequence: CASSIGGGWNQPQHF.

The V gene is TRBV27, the J gene TRBJ1-1, with TRBD1 matching over 7 bases. Germline CDR1 reads MNHEY; CDR2 reads SMNVEV (reference sequence). CDR3 length equals 18 residues. V was clipped by 5 bases and J by 2 bases; unmatched bases: 17. CDR3: CASSPEQGPLAVNTEAFF. CDR3 coding DNA: TGTGCCAGCAGTCCGGAACAGGGGCCCCTGGCCGTTAACACTGAAGCTTTCTTT.

This chain links TRBV7-6 with TRBJ1-4; TRBD1 matches 8 bases. Germline V CDR1 and CDR2: SGHVS, FNYEAQ. This CDR3 contains 16 residues. V lost 0 bases, J lost 2 bases, and 2 bases stayed unmatched. DNA of the CDR3: TGTGCCAGCAGCTTAGCTACAGGGGGGACTAATGAAAAACTGTTTTTT. Translation: CASSLATGGTNEKLFF.

This sequence joins TRBV4-2 and TRBJ1-2; possibly TRBD1 for D (6 bases). The CDR3 is 15 residues long. Germline CDR1 and CDR2: LGHNA and YNFKEQ. Between the trimmed V and J ends, which lost 0 bases and 2 bases, there was a span of 10 bases. The CDR3 spells CASSQEPGQNYGYTF. In DNA, the CDR3 is TGTGCCAGCAGCCAAGAGCCAGGACAGAACTATGGCTACACCTTC.

The CDR3: CASSLWTLGQAREKLFF. CDR3 nucleotides: TGTGCCAGCAGCTTATGGACTTTGGGACAGGCGCGAGAAAAACTGTTTTTT. The rearrangement uses TRBV7-2 and TRBJ1-4; 8 nucleotides agree with TRBD1. This CDR3 comprises 17 residues. The junction had 13 bases not matched to a gene; V was cut back by 2 bases and J by 8 bases. Germline lookup yields CDR1 SGHTA and CDR2 FQGNSA.

V and J are TRBV27 and TRBJ1-5, with unresolved D. V was shortened by 0 bases and J by 7 bases, with 10 bases between the two germline ends. Germline loops: CDR1 MNHEY, CDR2 SMNVEV (reference sequence). This CDR3 region has 14 residues. The CDR3 DNA reads as TGTGCCAGCAGTTTATCGCCGGCGGGCCAGCCCCAGCATTTT. Translated, it gives CASSLSPAGQPQHF.

The chain joins TRBV7-6 to TRBJ2-7; D not resolved. Germline lookup yields CDR1 SGHVS and CDR2 FNYEAQ. V dropped 5 bases and J dropped 2 bases, with 10 bases sitting between them. This CDR3 is 13 amino acids long. CDR3 protein: CASSPLGAYEQYF. Here the CDR3 DNA reads TGTGCCAGCAGCCCCCTCGGAGCCTACGAGCAGTACTTC.

Of note for this clone: Within the sample, other DNA sequences also encode this same CDR3. V and J are TRBV7-3 and TRBJ2-1; D ambiguous. Germline-derived CDR1 and CDR2 are SGHTA and FQGTGA. Trimming pared 1 base from V and 3 bases from J, leaving 7 bases between. The CDR3 extends over 14 amino acids. The CDR3: CASSLSGGYNEQFF. DNA of the CDR3: TGTGCCAGCAGCTTAAGCGGCGGCTACAATGAGCAGTTCTTC.